These 15 T cell receptor beta chains were all obtained from the same sample, sequenced in a study of blood T cell repertoires in COVID-19. TCRdb's table, derived via immunoSEQ multiplex PCR, lists solely in-frame clones and lacks some. The table records more than 250,000 clones, about nine tenths of them present only once. The sequenced material came from peripheral blood. All receptors derive from a man aged 50 or older with active or convalescent COVID-19.

The V gene is TRBV3-1 (or the pseudogene TRBV3-2), the J gene TRBJ1-2; TRBD1 is a possible D gene (6 bases). Per the germline V gene, CDR1 is LGHDT and CDR2 is YNNKEL (reference sequence). The CDR3 is 14 residues long. V was shortened by 5 bases and J by 1 base, with 11 bases between the two germline ends. The CDR3 is CASSSRGNNYGYTF. DNA for the CDR3: TGTGCCAGCAGCTCCAGGGGCAATAACTATGGCTACACCTTC.

This clone appeared a single time. The chain uses TRBV28 and TRBJ2-2; D possibly corresponds to TRBD1 (5 bases). CDR3 length: 15 amino acids. V was cut by 7 bases and J by 4 bases, with 16 bases left in between. CDR1 is MDHEN, CDR2 SYDVKM, per germline. The CDR3 sequence: CASTGDRLSTGELFF. The CDR3 DNA follows: TGTGCCAGCACCGGAGACAGACTCAGCACCGGGGAGCTGTTTTTT.

The CDR3 DNA reads as TGTGCCAGCAGTTGGAGGAGACGGAGCTCCTACAATGAGCAGTTCTTC. The encoded protein is CASSWRRRSSYNEQFF. V and J are TRBV6-5 and TRBJ2-1; D possibly corresponds to TRBD2 (5 bases). The CDR3 runs 16 residues. CDR1 MNHEY and CDR2 SVGAGI come from the germline V gene. V lost 4 bases, J lost 0 bases, and 13 bases lay in between.

This clone was seen just once. A junction end diverges from the germline sequence, so it may reflect a read error. This CDR3 is CASSNSGTGLYGYTF. Here the CDR3 DNA reads TGTGCCAGCAGTAACTCCGGGACAGGTCTCTATGGCTACACCTTC. V usage is TRBV6-5 and J usage is TRBJ1-2; 8 nucleotides align to TRBD1. The CDR3 extends over 15 amino acids. Germline V CDR1 and CDR2: MNHEY, SVGAGI.

The V and J genes are TRBV27 and TRBJ1-1, with 11 bases aligning to TRBD1. The CDR3 loop spans 15 amino acids. J lost 6 bases, V lost 5 bases, and 8 bases had no gene match. CDR1 and CDR2 (germline): MNHEY, SMNVEV (reference sequence). This chain's CDR3 is CASSPRGDRGSEAFF. The DNA for the CDR3 is TGTGCCAGCAGTCCACGTGGGGACAGGGGGTCTGAAGCTTTCTTT.

The chain links TRBV12-3 or TRBV12-4 to TRBJ1-2; D uncertain. Trimming left V 6 bases short and J 4 bases short, with 6 bases between. The CDR3 spans 11 residues. The CDR3 spells CASRRSYGYTF. The CDR3 DNA reads as TGTGCCAGCAGGAGGAGCTATGGCTACACCTTC.

DNA of the CDR3: TGTGCCAGCTCACCCGTTGGCCCCAGCTCTGGAAACACCATATATTTT. It specifies CASSPVGPSSGNTIYF. The chain carries TRBV18 and TRBJ1-3; D not certain. Trimming pared 3 bases from V and 0 bases from J, leaving 12 bases between. From germline, CDR1 is KGHSH and CDR2 LQKENI. This CDR3 is 16 amino acids long.

V and J are TRBV28 and TRBJ2-4, with 8 bases identical to TRBD1. This CDR3 contains 14 residues. The junction had 6 bases not matched to a gene; V was cut back by 4 bases and J by 7 bases. Germline V CDR1 and CDR2: MDHEN, SYDVKM. CDR3 protein: CASSSQGARNIQYF. The CDR3 bases are TGTGCCAGCAGTTCTCAGGGGGCGCGGAACATTCAGTACTTC.

The chain links TRBV6-5 to TRBJ2-7; D gene ambiguous. The CDR3 spans 14 residues. Germline V gene data show CDR1 as MNHEY and CDR2 as SVGAGI. The V gene lost 2 bases and the J gene lost 5 bases, with 13 bases spanning the gap. The CDR3 DNA reads TGTGCCAGCAGTTACACCCCCCTTGAGAACGAGCAGTACTTC. As protein: CASSYTPLENEQYF.

This chain joins TRBV19 and TRBJ2-4; D is possibly TRBD1 (5 bases). Germline loops: CDR1 LNHDA, CDR2 SQIVND (reference sequence). Trimming removed 1 base at V and 9 bases at J, with 13 bases between. The CDR3 has 14 residues. The CDR3 reads CASSIARASGIQYF. The CDR3, as DNA: TGTGCCAGTAGTATAGCCAGGGCGAGTGGCATTCAGTACTTC. The full variable domain, in which reference TRBV19 and TRBJ2-4 provide the parts outside the CDR3, is DGGITQSPKYLFRKEGQNVTLSCEQNLNHDAMYWYRQDPGQGLRLIYYSQIVNDFQKGDIAEGYSVSREKKESFPLTVTSAQKNPTAFYLCASSIARASGIQYFGAGTRLSVL.

The chain is built from TRBV6-5 and TRBJ1-1, with TRBD1 matching 8 bases. The germline CDR1 and CDR2 sequences are MNHEY and SVGAGI. V shed 4 bases, J shed 5 bases, and the junction held 3 bases outside the gene matches. The length of the CDR3 is 13 residues. CDR3 sequence (DNA): TGTGCCAGCAGTTTACAGGGGGGTACTGAAGCTTTCTTT. Translated: CASSLQGGTEAFF.

The rearrangement uses TRBV5-8 and TRBJ2-5; possible D gene TRBD1, 5 bases. Per germline, CDR1 SGHTS and CDR2 YDEGEE. Trimming stripped 4 bases from V and 10 bases from J, with 14 bases between. This CDR3 spans 12 amino acids. The CDR3 region is CASSPPRQIQYF. CDR3 bases: TGTGCCAGCAGCCCGCCGAGACAGATCCAGTACTTC.

With regard to this clone: Compared with germline, one end of the junction differs, possibly owing to a read error. V gene TRBV5-1 combines with J gene TRBJ1-6; no clear D. CDR1 is SGHRS and CDR2 is YFSETQ in the germline V gene. The CDR3 length is 16 residues. CDR3 bases: TGCGCCAGCAGCTTGAACGGTGGCGGGTATAGTTCACCCCTCCACTTT. Translated, it gives CASSLNGGGYSSPLHF.

The count of this clone is one. V is TRBV28 and J is TRBJ1-2; unclear D gene. This CDR3 has 13 residues. Germline CDR1 reads MDHEN; CDR2 reads SYDVKM. V lost 5 bases, J lost 11 bases, and 18 bases lay in between. The CDR3 DNA follows: TGTGCCAGCAGTACCTCTTACGAGGGAGCGTACACCTTC. It yields the protein CASSTSYEGAYTF.

The V and J genes are TRBV28 and TRBJ2-1; D is unresolved. V gave up 6 bases and J gave up 0 bases, with 15 bases separating them. The CDR3 length is 16 residues. Germline CDR1 and CDR2: MDHEN and SYDVKM. The CDR3 DNA sequence: TGTGCCAGCAGCCCGTGGGCTGGAAGCTCCTACAATGAGCAGTTCTTC. It encodes CASSPWAGSSYNEQFF.